The 16 T cell receptor beta chains below come from one sample, sequenced in a study of cytomegalovirus exposure and HLA in healthy donors. Profiling relied on immunoSEQ multiplex PCR, and the TCRdb table lists in-frame clones only, not all of them. This sample has 160,000 or so clones, with around nine tenths found just once. Material for sequencing was PBMCs. These TCRs come from a man younger than 35 in good health and CMV-seronegative.

This chain joins TRBV7-6 and TRBJ2-2; possible D gene TRBD1, 5 bases. The germline V gene has CDR1 SGHVS and CDR2 FNYEAQ. The CDR3 has 15 amino acids. V shed 5 bases and J shed 0 bases, with 10 bases lying between them. CDR3 nucleotides: TGTGCCAGCAGCCCCGGACACACGAACACCGGGGAGCTGTTTTTT. Its protein is CASSPGHTNTGELFF. Supplemented by reference TRBV7-6 and TRBJ2-2, the full variable domain reads GAGVSQSPRYKVTKRGQDVALRCDPISGHVSLYWYRQALGQGPEFLTYFNYEAQQDKSGLPNDRFSAERPEGSISTLTIQRTEQRDSAMYRCASSPGHTNTGELFFGEGSRLTVL.

This sequence joins TRBV28 and TRBJ2-7, with D perhaps matching TRBD2 (5 bases). The CDR3 sequence is 13 residues long. Trimming pared 5 bases from V and 5 bases from J, leaving 13 bases between. CDR1 and CDR2 from the germline V gene are MDHEN and SYDVKM. The CDR3 DNA sequence: TGTGCCAGCAGTGAGGGTAGAAGGAACGAGCAGTACGTC. It is translated as CASSEGRRNEQYV.

V usage is TRBV27 and J usage is TRBJ2-1; 9 bases fit TRBD1. J gave up 2 bases and V 8 bases, and 4 bases lay outside the gene matches. This CDR3 has 14 residues. Germline lookup yields CDR1 MNHEY and CDR2 SMNVEV (reference sequence). The CDR3 DNA is TGTGCCAGCGGGGGGACAGGGACCTACAATGAGCAGTTCTTC. Residues: CASGGTGTYNEQFF.

The table lists this clone with a few counts. The chain joins TRBV29-1 to TRBJ1-1; 8 nucleotides align to TRBD1. This CDR3 is built from 11 residues. CDR1 is SQVTM, CDR2 ANQGSEA, per germline. V shed 6 bases and J 3 bases; nucleotides not matched to a gene: 0. The CDR3 DNA reads TGCAGCGTACAGGGGGACACTGAAGCTTTCTTT. It translates to CSVQGDTEAFF.

This sequence joins TRBV28 and TRBJ2-3, with a weak D call TRBD1 (6 bases). Germline V gives CDR1 MDHEN, CDR2 SYDVKM. Trimming took off 6 bases at V and 6 bases at J, with 19 bases between the two ends. The CDR3 is 15 amino acids. CDR3 nucleotide sequence: TGTGCCAGCAGCTCCCAGGGGCATAGTCGGGATACGCAGTATTTT. Its translation: CASSSQGHSRDTQYF.

This sequence joins TRBV9 and TRBJ1-5; the match to TRBD1 covers 9 bases. The CDR3 spans 17 residues. V lost 1 base to trimming and J lost 2 bases; unmatched junction nucleotides: 7. Germline lookup yields CDR1 SGDLS and CDR2 YYNGEE. CDR3 DNA sequence: TGTGCCAGCAGCGTAAATCAACGGGACAGGGGCAATCAGCCCCAGCATTTT. It specifies CASSVNQRDRGNQPQHF.

The chain couples TRBV5-6 to TRBJ1-1, with TRBD1 as a possible D gene (6 bases). This CDR3 has 12 amino acids. The V end was cut by 5 bases, the J end by 6 bases, with 11 bases between. Germline CDR1 and CDR2: SGHDT and YYEEEE. For the CDR3, the DNA is TGTGCCAGCAGAGTCACAGGGTCTGAAGCTTTCTTT. Translating it yields CASRVTGSEAFF.

The V and J genes are TRBV6-5 and TRBJ1-2; D perhaps matches TRBD1 (6 bases). Per germline, CDR1 MNHEY and CDR2 SVGAGI. The CDR3 is made up of 15 amino acids. Trimming shortened V by 2 bases and J by 2 bases, and 12 bases separated the two germline ends. CDR3 sequence (DNA): TGTGCCAGCAGTTACCATCCAGGGGCCAACTATGGCTACACCTTC. Residues: CASSYHPGANYGYTF.

This chain links TRBV10-3 with TRBJ1-1; 8 bases align to TRBD1. Germline V gene lookup returns CDR1 ENHRY and CDR2 SYGVKD. CDR3 length equals 15 residues. The trim removed 2 bases at V and 5 bases at J, leaving 7 bases unmatched. The CDR3 protein is CAISETQGARTEAFF. The CDR3 region has the DNA TGTGCCATCAGTGAGACCCAGGGGGCTCGGACTGAAGCTTTCTTT.

The V gene is TRBV6-1, the J gene TRBJ2-5; 7 positions match TRBD1. CDR1 is MNHNS and CDR2 is SASEGT in the germline V gene. Unmatched junction bases numbered 3, after V lost 4 bases and J lost 1 base. The CDR3 is made up of 14 amino acids. CDR3 sequence (DNA): TGTGCCAGCAGTGGGGGACAGCTCCAAGAGACCCAGTACTTC. It yields the protein CASSGGQLQETQYF.

The chain uses TRBV7-6 and TRBJ2-7; TRBD1 agrees at 8 bases. Germline-derived CDR1 and CDR2 are SGHVS and FNYEAQ. The CDR3 length is 13 residues. The V gene end was trimmed by 5 bases and the J gene end by 6 bases; junction bases not matched to a gene: 6. In nucleotides, the CDR3 is TGTGCCAGCAGCCTGGGACAGGCCACCGAGCAGTACGTC. It translates to CASSLGQATEQYV.

This chain links TRBV27 with TRBJ2-1; tentative D call: TRBD1 (6 bases). Germline loops: CDR1 MNHEY, CDR2 SMNVEV (reference sequence). The ends were cut back, 2 bases at V and 3 bases at J, with 23 bases in the middle. The CDR3 runs 19 residues. In DNA, the CDR3 is TGTGCCAGCAGTTTACCGACCTTCCGGACAGTTCTTCGCTACAATGAGCAGTTCTTC. Its translation: CASSLPTFRTVLRYNEQFF.

The chain uses TRBV10-3 and TRBJ2-2, with D possibly TRBD1 on 6 matching bases. Germline-derived CDR1 and CDR2 are ENHRY and SYGVKD. The CDR3 sequence is 13 residues long. The V end lost 11 bases, the J end lost 4 bases, and 14 bases lay between the germline ends. CDR3 nucleotides: TGTGCCGCGACAGGCGTAGGCACCGGGGAGCTGTTTTTT. Protein sequence: CAATGVGTGELFF.

The chain combines TRBV11-2 with TRBJ1-4; the D gene is possibly TRBD1 (6 bases). The length of the CDR3 is 16 residues. The ends were cut back, 4 bases at V and 1 base at J, with 13 bases in the middle. CDR1 and CDR2 from the germline V gene are SGHAT and FQNNGV. The CDR3 region has the DNA TGTGCCAGCAGCTCCTTCCCGACAGGAACTAATGAAAAACTGTTTTTT. Translating it yields CASSSFPTGTNEKLFF.

The chain couples TRBV2 to TRBJ2-1, with unresolved D. Trimming took 0 bases from V and 3 from J, leaving 6 bases between them. Germline V CDR1 and CDR2: SNHLY, FYNNEI. The CDR3 is 14 amino acids. DNA of the CDR3: TGTGCCAGCAGTGAAGCCGTCAGCTACAATGAGCAGTTCTTC. Translated: CASSEAVSYNEQFF.

This chain connects TRBV6-1 to TRBJ1-3; D not certain. Germline V CDR1 and CDR2: MNHNS, SASEGT. The CDR3 runs to 16 residues. Trimming removed 2 bases from V and 0 bases from J, with 11 bases in between. CDR3 sequence: CASSEREGSSGNTIYF. The DNA of the CDR3 is TGTGCCAGCAGTGAACGGGAGGGTTCCTCTGGAAACACCATATATTTT.